This is a list of T cell receptor beta chains from one sample in a study of blood T cell repertoires in COVID-19. Clones were read by immunoSEQ multiplex PCR, and TCRdb kept only the in-frame ones, dropping some. This repertoire shows around 28,000 clones, 76% found once; its top ten account for nearly 40%. Material for sequencing was peripheral blood. These receptors originate from a man aged 70-80 years with acute or convalescent COVID-19. Each CDR3 is given with its conserved first and last residue. A D gene is named only where the DNA matches it firmly. The size of a clone is reported for some rows only, either as once, few or many, or as a class for expanded clones.

clone_size: once
j_call: TRBJ2-3
d_call: TRBD2
v_call: TRBV28
cdr3_nt: TGTGCCAGCATTAGAGCGGGAGAGGATACGCAGTATTTT
cdr3_aa: CASIRAGEDTQYF

clone_size: .
j_call: TRBJ1-6
d_call: TRBD1
v_call: TRBV19
cdr3_nt: TGTGCCAGTAGTATCCGCCAGGGGGCAAACTCACCCCTCCACTTT
cdr3_aa: CASSIRQGANSPLHF

clone_size: .
j_call: TRBJ2-1
d_call: TRBD2
v_call: TRBV5-1
cdr3_nt: TGCGCCAGCAGCTTGGCTGGACTAGCCACTTCTAATGAGCAGTTCTTC
cdr3_aa: CASSLAGLATSNEQFF

clone_size: .
j_call: TRBJ1-1
d_call: .
v_call: TRBV6-5
cdr3_nt: TGTGCCAGCAGTTACTCTTTAATATCGTCCCAAGCTTTCTTT
cdr3_aa: CASSYSLISSQAFF

clone_size: .
j_call: TRBJ2-3
d_call: TRBD1
v_call: TRBV10-3
cdr3_nt: TGTGCCATCAGTCCCGGACAGGGGGGAGATACGCAGTATTTT
cdr3_aa: CAISPGQGGDTQYF

clone_size: once
j_call: TRBJ1-5
d_call: .
v_call: TRBV5-5
cdr3_nt: TGTGCCAGCAGCTCGGGTTGGCGGGATCAGCCCCAGCATTTT
cdr3_aa: CASSSGWRDQPQHF

clone_size: .
j_call: TRBJ2-5
d_call: .
v_call: TRBV11-2
cdr3_nt: TGTGCCAGCAGCCGCCGCGGGGGCGGGAGTTATCCCACCCAGTACTTC
cdr3_aa: CASSRRGGGSYPTQYF

clone_size: .
j_call: TRBJ1-2
d_call: .
v_call: TRBV5-4
cdr3_nt: TGTGCCAGCAGCTTGGCAGGGGACTATGGCTACACCTTC
cdr3_aa: CASSLAGDYGYTF

clone_size: .
j_call: TRBJ2-5
d_call: .
v_call: TRBV2
cdr3_nt: TGTGCCAGCAGCGTATCGGAGACCCAGTACTTC
cdr3_aa: CASSVSETQYF

clone_size: .
j_call: TRBJ1-2
d_call: TRBD1
v_call: TRBV5-1
cdr3_nt: TGCGCCAGCAGCTTGGCCTCGGGACAGGGCGCGAGGGGCTACACCTTC
cdr3_aa: CASSLASGQGARGYTF

clone_size: once
j_call: TRBJ1-1
d_call: .
v_call: TRBV6-5
cdr3_nt: TGTGCCACCATATTCGGGGGAGGGAACACTGAAGCTTTCTTT
cdr3_aa: CATIFGGGNTEAFF

clone_size: few
j_call: TRBJ1-2
d_call: TRBD1
v_call: TRBV30
cdr3_nt: TGTGCCTGCCGGGACAGAGGCTATGGCTACACCTTC
cdr3_aa: CACRDRGYGYTF

clone_size: .
j_call: TRBJ1-4
d_call: TRBD1
v_call: TRBV27
cdr3_nt: TGTGCCAGCAGTTTTGCCTCGGGACAGGGTAATGAAAAACTGTTTTTT
cdr3_aa: CASSFASGQGNEKLFF

clone_size: .
j_call: TRBJ1-2
d_call: .
v_call: TRBV19
cdr3_nt: TGTGCCAGTAGTTCGGGGGGGCTGAGCGCTAACTATGGCTACACCTTC
cdr3_aa: CASSSGGLSANYGYTF

clone_size: .
j_call: TRBJ2-7
d_call: .
v_call: TRBV3-1/TRBV3-2
cdr3_nt: TGTGCCAGCAGCCAAGGGCCCGGGGAGCAGTACTTC
cdr3_aa: CASSQGPGEQYF

clone_size: .
j_call: TRBJ2-3
d_call: TRBD2
v_call: TRBV5-4
cdr3_nt: TGTGCCAGCAGCACTTCGGGACTAGCGGGGGGGCCAGCAGATACGCAGTATTTT
cdr3_aa: CASSTSGLAGGPADTQYF

clone_size: few
j_call: TRBJ1-4
d_call: .
v_call: TRBV5-4
cdr3_nt: TGTGCCAGCAGCTTGTCCGGAGGGAATGAAAAACTGTTTTTT
cdr3_aa: CASSLSGGNEKLFF

clone_size: .
j_call: TRBJ2-1
d_call: .
v_call: TRBV9
cdr3_nt: TGTGCCAGCAGCGTAGCTATAATGGGGGCCCCGAGCTCCTACAATGAGCAGTTCTTC
cdr3_aa: CASSVAIMGAPSSYNEQFF

clone_size: few
j_call: TRBJ1-2
d_call: .
v_call: TRBV20-1
cdr3_nt: TGCAGTGCTAGTACCGGAGTTGGCTATGGCTACACCTTC
cdr3_aa: CSASTGVGYGYTF

clone_size: .
j_call: TRBJ2-5
d_call: .
v_call: TRBV6-6
cdr3_nt: TGTGCCAGCAGTTGGGGGGACCAAGAGACCCAGTACTTC
cdr3_aa: CASSWGDQETQYF

clone_size: .
j_call: TRBJ1-5
d_call: .
v_call: TRBV19
cdr3_nt: TGTGCCAGTACTACTCCATCAGGGAACAATCAGCCCCAGCATTTT
cdr3_aa: CASTTPSGNNQPQHF

clone_size: .
j_call: TRBJ1-2
d_call: .
v_call: TRBV7-2
cdr3_nt: TGTGCCAGCAGTGCGCAGGGGAGAGGCTACACCTTC
cdr3_aa: CASSAQGRGYTF

clone_size: .
j_call: TRBJ2-5
d_call: .
v_call: TRBV5-4
cdr3_nt: TGTGCCAGCAGCACTCCGCTAGGTAGTAGAGAGACCCAGTACTTC
cdr3_aa: CASSTPLGSRETQYF

clone_size: .
j_call: TRBJ2-5
d_call: .
v_call: TRBV27
cdr3_nt: TGTGCCAGCAGTCAAAGGGGTTCGGAGACCCAGTACTTC
cdr3_aa: CASSQRGSETQYF

clone_size: few
j_call: TRBJ2-2
d_call: .
v_call: TRBV19
cdr3_nt: TGTGCCAGTAGTAAAACAGGCTCGAACACCGGGGAGCTGTTTTTT
cdr3_aa: CASSKTGSNTGELFF

clone_size: .
j_call: TRBJ2-6
d_call: TRBD1
v_call: TRBV5-1
cdr3_nt: TGCGCCAGCAGCTTGCTGGGGACAGTCTCTGGGGCCAACGTCCTGACTTTC
cdr3_aa: CASSLLGTVSGANVLTF

clone_size: .
j_call: TRBJ1-1
d_call: .
v_call: TRBV9
cdr3_nt: TGTGCCAGCAGCCTCACCGGGTCCAACACTGAAGCTTTCTTT
cdr3_aa: CASSLTGSNTEAFF

clone_size: .
j_call: TRBJ1-6
d_call: .
v_call: TRBV28
cdr3_nt: TGTGCCAGCAGTCGGGTGCACGGTAGGGGTTCACCCCTCCACTTT
cdr3_aa: CASSRVHGRGSPLHF

clone_size: .
j_call: TRBJ1-5
d_call: .
v_call: TRBV18
cdr3_nt: TGTGCCAGCTCACCACCTTCCAACTCCAGGACAGAAGCCCAGCATTTT
cdr3_aa: CASSPPSNSRTEAQHF

clone_size: .
j_call: TRBJ2-3
d_call: TRBD2
v_call: TRBV28
cdr3_nt: TGTGCCAGCAGGAGTCCTAGCGGGAGGACTGATACGCAGTATTTT
cdr3_aa: CASRSPSGRTDTQYF

clone_size: .
j_call: TRBJ2-5
d_call: TRBD1
v_call: TRBV5-4
cdr3_nt: TGTGCCAGCAGCTACACAGGGGGCCAAGAGACCCAGTACTTC
cdr3_aa: CASSYTGGQETQYF

clone_size: few
j_call: TRBJ2-1
d_call: TRBD1
v_call: TRBV4-1
cdr3_nt: TGCGCCAGCTCCGGACAGGATCGCGGCAATGAGCAGTTCTTC
cdr3_aa: CASSGQDRGNEQFF

clone_size: .
j_call: TRBJ2-3
d_call: .
v_call: TRBV7-2
cdr3_nt: TGTGCCAGCAGCTTAGCGGGAGGCCGCTTGGGCACAGATACGCAGTATTTT
cdr3_aa: CASSLAGGRLGTDTQYF

clone_size: .
j_call: TRBJ2-2
d_call: TRBD1
v_call: TRBV18
cdr3_nt: TGTGCCAGCTCACCACCGACAGGGGGAAACACCGGGGAGCTGTTTTTT
cdr3_aa: CASSPPTGGNTGELFF

clone_size: .
j_call: TRBJ2-3
d_call: .
v_call: TRBV18
cdr3_nt: TGTGCCAGCTCACCACGCACAGCTCAGACCACAGATACGCAGTATTTT
cdr3_aa: CASSPRTAQTTDTQYF

clone_size: .
j_call: TRBJ1-5
d_call: .
v_call: TRBV30
cdr3_nt: TGTGCCTGGAGTACAGCTAGCAATCAGCCCCAGCATTTT
cdr3_aa: CAWSTASNQPQHF

clone_size: .
j_call: TRBJ2-3
d_call: TRBD1
v_call: TRBV4-2
cdr3_nt: TGTGCCAGCAGCCCGGGGACAGCTCTTTTCACAGATACGCAGTATTTT
cdr3_aa: CASSPGTALFTDTQYF

clone_size: .
j_call: TRBJ2-5
d_call: TRBD1
v_call: TRBV18
cdr3_nt: TGTGCCAGCTCACAACTCGGGACAGGGTGGGGAGAGGAGACCCAGTACTTC
cdr3_aa: CASSQLGTGWGEETQYF

clone_size: few
j_call: TRBJ1-1
d_call: .
v_call: TRBV19
cdr3_nt: TGTGCCAGTAGTGTGACTGAGAGAACTGAAGCTTTCTTT
cdr3_aa: CASSVTERTEAFF

clone_size: .
j_call: TRBJ1-4
d_call: .
v_call: TRBV28
cdr3_nt: TGTGCCAGCAGTTCCCGACGCGGGAGGGGAAATGGTGAAAAACTGTTTTTT
cdr3_aa: CASSSRRGRGNGEKLFF

clone_size: once
j_call: TRBJ2-1
d_call: TRBD2
v_call: TRBV15
cdr3_nt: TGTGCCACCAGGGCGGGAGGGAACAATGAGCAGTTCTTC
cdr3_aa: CATRAGGNNEQFF

clone_size: .
j_call: TRBJ2-1
d_call: .
v_call: TRBV5-1
cdr3_nt: TGCGCCAGCAGCTTGGGCAGCGGGACACACAATGAGCAGTTCTTC
cdr3_aa: CASSLGSGTHNEQFF

clone_size: .
j_call: TRBJ1-2
d_call: .
v_call: TRBV7-2
cdr3_nt: TGTGCCAGCAGCGGCAGGGGACACGAGGATGGCTACACCTTC
cdr3_aa: CASSGRGHEDGYTF

clone_size: .
j_call: TRBJ2-6
d_call: .
v_call: TRBV7-2
cdr3_nt: TGTGCCAGCAGCTCCTTGGCCAACGTCCTGACTTTC
cdr3_aa: CASSSLANVLTF

clone_size: .
j_call: TRBJ2-5
d_call: .
v_call: TRBV30
cdr3_nt: TGTGCCTGGAGTGCATCTGATAGAGAGACCCAGTACTTC
cdr3_aa: CAWSASDRETQYF